This passage covers 15 T cell receptor beta chains from one sample sequenced in a study of blood T cells in healthy people across ages. The authors ran a second PCR of about 6 to 11 cycles using a sample-barcoded 5' primer and a J-beta primer mix. Each CDR3 protein gets one entry after TCRdb re-called the 5' RACE reads with MiXCR. Among about 780,000 distinct CDR3 sequences listed, roughly 24% were seen once. This sample also belongs to another study, concerning T cells of mothers and their children.

The source material was blood. Receptors originate from a boy between 10 and 17 years old in good health.

This clonotype was seen more than once but under ten times. The chain employs TRBV27 and TRBJ1-4; D perhaps matches TRBD1 (5 bases). V was cut by 7 bases and J by 4 bases, with 19 bases left in between. CDR1 MNHEY and CDR2 SMNVEV come from the germline V gene (reference sequence). The CDR3 spans 16 residues. CDR3 protein: CASTILGTANNEKLFF. The CDR3 DNA follows: TGTGCCAGCACTATACTCGGGACGGCAAATAATGAAAAACTGTTTTTT.

The J gene is TRBJ2-5, the V gene TRBV12-3 or TRBV12-4, with TRBD2 matching 11 bases. The J call may be wrong; the DNA end is better matched by TRBJ2-1. CDR3 length: 13 residues. The CDR3 spells CASGTSGGPGQFF. CDR3 in DNA: TGTGCCAGCGGAACTAGCGGGGGTCCCGGGCAGTTCTTC.

This sequence joins TRBV6-1 and TRBJ1-6, with 7 nucleotides matching TRBD1. The CDR3 contains 15 residues. J gave up 9 bases and V 3 bases, and 8 bases lay outside the gene matches. Germline CDR1 reads MNHNS; CDR2 reads SASEGT. The CDR3, as DNA: TGTGCCAGCAGTGACCTCCGGACAGGCGGTTCACCCCTCCACTTT. Its translation is CASSDLRTGGSPLHF.

This chain joins TRBV11-2 and TRBJ2-5, with D possibly matching TRBD1 (5 bases). V shed 6 bases and J shed 3 bases, with 11 bases lying between them. The germline V gene has CDR1 SGHAT and CDR2 FQNNGV. The CDR3 totals 13 residues. The CDR3 reads CASRLGVKETQYF. The CDR3 DNA reads as TGTGCCAGCAGGCTAGGGGTTAAAGAGACCCAGTACTTC.

The sample holds a few counts of this clonotype. The chain joins TRBV7-6 to TRBJ2-3, with TRBD2 identical over 13 bases. Germline CDR1 SGHVS, CDR2 FNYEAQ. This CDR3 is 20 amino acids long. V shed 5 bases, J shed 0 bases, and the junction held 14 bases outside the gene matches. The CDR3 DNA is TGTGCCAGCAGCACACAGACTAGCGGGGGGACAAACCCTAGCACAGATACGCAGTATTTT. Encoded protein: CASSTQTSGGTNPSTDTQYF. The full variable domain, with the rest looked up from reference TRBV7-6 and TRBJ2-3, is GAGVSQSPRYKVTKRGQDVALRCDPISGHVSLYWYRQALGQGPEFLTYFNYEAQQDKSGLPNDRFSAERPEGSISTLTIQRTEQRDSAMYRCASSTQTSGGTNPSTDTQYFGPGTRLTVL.

The V and J genes are TRBV7-6 and TRBJ1-2; 9 nucleotides align to TRBD1. The CDR3 sequence is 16 residues long. In germline, CDR1 is SGHVS, CDR2 FNYEAQ. J gave up 0 bases and V 5 bases, and 7 bases lay outside the gene matches. CDR3 sequence: CASSPRRTGANYGYTF. The CDR3 coding sequence is TGTGCCAGCAGCCCCCGCAGGACAGGGGCTAACTATGGCTACACCTTC.

This clonotype was seen a handful of times. The genes are TRBV3-1 and TRBJ2-7; 7 nucleotides match TRBD1. Unmatched junction bases numbered 14, after V lost 4 bases and J lost 2 bases. CDR3 length equals 17 residues. Germline assignment: CDR1 LGHDT and CDR2 YNNKEL (reference sequence). CDR3 in DNA: TGTGCCAGCAGCCCCCGCCTTACCGGGACAGCCACCTACGAGCAGTACTTC. This codes for CASSPRLTGTATYEQYF.

The sample holds a few counts of this clonotype. The chain recombines TRBV7-3 with TRBJ1-1; 10 bases are shared with TRBD1. Germline V gives CDR1 SGHTA, CDR2 FQGTGA. The CDR3 has 16 residues. The V gene end was trimmed by 1 base and the J gene end by 4 bases; junction bases not matched to a gene: 6. In nucleotides, the CDR3 is TGTGCCAGCAGCTTAATCGGGACAGGGGAAGGCACTGAAGCTTTCTTT. Translating it yields CASSLIGTGEGTEAFF. Variable domain in full (rest from reference TRBV7-3 and TRBJ1-1): GAGVSQTPSNKVTEKGKYVELRCDPISGHTALYWYRQSLGQGPEFLIYFQGTGAADDSGLPNDRFFAVRPEGSVSTLKIQRTERGDSAVYLCASSLIGTGEGTEAFFGQGTRLTVV.

The V call is TRBV7-9, the J call TRBJ2-5, with D perhaps TRBD1 or TRBD2 (6 bases each). Trimming pared 5 bases from V and 2 bases from J, leaving 15 bases between. Per germline, CDR1 SEHNR and CDR2 FQNEAQ (reference sequence). The CDR3 length is 15 residues. The CDR3 sequence: CASSRNGGPQETQYF. Here the CDR3 DNA reads TGTGCCAGCAGCCGGAACGGGGGCCCACAAGAGACCCAGTACTTC.

This clonotype was observed a few times. This chain connects TRBV28 to TRBJ2-2; 7 bases map to TRBD1. This CDR3 region has 15 residues. Germline V lookup: CDR1 MDHEN, CDR2 SYDVKM. J lost 2 bases, V lost 4 bases, and 4 bases had no gene match. The CDR3 DNA is TGTGCCAGCAGTTCACAGGGGATTAACACCGGGGAGCTGTTTTTT. As protein: CASSSQGINTGELFF.

The chain uses TRBV29-1 and TRBJ1-1; D possibly corresponds to TRBD1 (5 bases). The V end lost 4 bases, the J end lost 8 bases, and 17 bases lay between the germline ends. Germline CDR1 reads SQVTM; CDR2 reads ANQGSEA. The CDR3 has 13 residues. Here the CDR3 DNA reads TGCAGCGTTGTCGGGGGACGAAACTCCGAAGCTTTCTTT. Translated: CSVVGGRNSEAFF.

V gene TRBV4-1 combines with J gene TRBJ1-1; 8 positions match TRBD1. V lost 4 bases to trimming and J lost 10 bases; unmatched junction nucleotides: 17. Germline CDR1 MGHRA, CDR2 YSYEKL. The CDR3 covers 16 residues. Written as DNA, the CDR3 is TGCGCCAGCAGCCCTGGGACAGGATCCTTCCCTCGGCGAGCTTTCTTT. Protein product: CASSPGTGSFPRRAFF.

The chain couples TRBV1 to TRBJ2-7; TRBD1 reflects the table's D call only, with no check against the DNA. TRBV1 is noted as a pseudogene. The CDR3 has 16 residues. The CDR3 DNA is TGCACCAGCAGCCATCCCCCTCGGGACAGGGCATGGGAGCAGTACTTC. Its protein product is CTSSHPPRDRAWEQYF.

The CDR3 protein is CASGPTLQGETQYF. CDR3 coding DNA: TGTGCTAGTGGTCCCACCCTGCAGGGGGAGACCCAGTACTTC. The chain links TRBV12-5 to TRBJ2-7; the D gene is possibly TRBD1 (6 bases). The assigned J gene may be wrong: the sequence end matches TRBJ2-5 better. The CDR3 loop spans 14 amino acids. The germline CDR1 and CDR2 sequences are LGHNT and FRNRAP.

V is TRBV2 and J is TRBJ1-4; D call uncertain. CDR3 length: 13 amino acids. V lost 10 bases, J lost 1 base, and 10 bases lay in between. Germline V CDR1 and CDR2: SNHLY, FYNNEI. CDR3 DNA: TGTGCCACGCGGGGTGGAACTAATGAAAAACTGTTTTTT. This sequence encodes CATRGGTNEKLFF.